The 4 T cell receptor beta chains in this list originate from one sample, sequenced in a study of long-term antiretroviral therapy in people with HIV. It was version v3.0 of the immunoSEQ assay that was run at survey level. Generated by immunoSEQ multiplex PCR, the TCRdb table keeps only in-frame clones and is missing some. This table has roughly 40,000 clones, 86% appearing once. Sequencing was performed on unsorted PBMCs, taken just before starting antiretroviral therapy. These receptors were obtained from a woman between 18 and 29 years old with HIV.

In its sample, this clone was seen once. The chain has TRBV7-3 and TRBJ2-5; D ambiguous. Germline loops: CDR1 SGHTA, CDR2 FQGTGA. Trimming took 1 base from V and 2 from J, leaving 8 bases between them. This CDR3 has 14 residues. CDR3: CASSLSAKQETQYF. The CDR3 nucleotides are TGTGCCAGCAGCTTAAGCGCGAAACAAGAGACCCAGTACTTC.

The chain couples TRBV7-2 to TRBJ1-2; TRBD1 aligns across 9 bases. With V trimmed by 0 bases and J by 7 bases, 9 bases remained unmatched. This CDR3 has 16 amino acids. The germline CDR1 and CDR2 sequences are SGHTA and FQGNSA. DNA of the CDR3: TGTGCCAGCAGCTTAGCGGGGACAGGGAATAACGGTGGCTACACCTTC. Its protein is CASSLAGTGNNGGYTF.

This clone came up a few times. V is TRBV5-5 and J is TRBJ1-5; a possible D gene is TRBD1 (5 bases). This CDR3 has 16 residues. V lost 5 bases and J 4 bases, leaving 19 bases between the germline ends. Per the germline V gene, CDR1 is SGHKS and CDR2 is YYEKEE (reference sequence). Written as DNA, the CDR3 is TGTGCCAGCAGGCTCCGAGCGGGGGTTGGAAATCAGCCCCAGCATTTT. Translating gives CASRLRAGVGNQPQHF.

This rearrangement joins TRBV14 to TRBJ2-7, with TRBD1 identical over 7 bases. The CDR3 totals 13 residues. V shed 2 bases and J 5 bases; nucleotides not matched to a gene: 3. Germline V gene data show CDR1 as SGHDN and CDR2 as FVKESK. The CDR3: CASSQYTGDEQYF. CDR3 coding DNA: TGTGCCAGCAGCCAATACACAGGGGACGAGCAGTACTTC.